One TCR beta chain is described in this entry. Between the trimmed V and J ends, which lost 1 base and 1 base, there was a span of 11 bases. Germline CDR1 and CDR2: SGHDN and FVKESK. The CDR3 covers 15 residues. Only in-frame clones appear in the TCRdb table, and some are missing; sequencing was by immunoSEQ multiplex PCR. Altogether roughly 61,000 clones are present, more than 95% being singletons, with the ten largest covering just under 0.2%. The sample comes from a study of technical replicates of blood from several donors. The sample was T cells isolated from PBMCs. The TCR was taken from a human donor in good health. V and J are TRBV14 and TRBJ2-7; a possible D gene is TRBD1 (6 bases). CDR3 loop: CASSQVFRGSYEQYF. CDR3 coding DNA: TGTGCCAGCAGCCAAGTCTTCAGGGGTTCCTACGAGCAGTACTTC.